These 10 T cell receptor beta chains share one sample of origin, sequenced in a study of blood T cell repertoires in COVID-19. Repertoires were generated with immunoSEQ multiplex PCR, while TCRdb's copy carries only in-frame clones and drops some. Of roughly 400,000 clones detected, approximately 88% appear once; the ten largest clones hold 2% to 2.5%. The sequencing input was PBMCs or T cells enriched from blood (not recorded which). Receptor source: a woman in her forties with acute COVID-19.

This chain joins TRBV6-5 and TRBJ2-7; D is undetermined. Germline V gene data show CDR1 as MNHEY and CDR2 as SVGAGI. The germline V and J ends were trimmed by 2 bases and 2 bases, with 10 bases remaining between them. The CDR3 length is 14 residues. This CDR3 reads CASSYGPRTYEQYF. DNA of the CDR3: TGTGCCAGCAGTTACGGGCCCCGAACCTACGAGCAGTACTTC.

As regards this clone: A junction boundary mismatches the germline segment, possibly from a read error. The chain recombines TRBV6-5 with TRBJ1-5; 12 bases are shared with TRBD1. The V gene's germline CDR1 is MNHEY and CDR2 SVGAGI. This CDR3 comprises 14 residues. The CDR3 spells CASLGTGGNQLQHF. The CDR3 DNA is TGTGCCAGCCTTGGGACAGGGGGCAATCAGCTCCAGCATTTT.

This clone was recorded once. The chain is built from TRBV11-3 and TRBJ2-5; the D gene is possibly TRBD2 (6 bases). Between the trimmed V and J ends, which lost 5 bases and 1 base, there was a span of 20 bases. In germline, CDR1 is SGHNT, CDR2 YENEEA. The CDR3 spans 17 residues. This chain's CDR3 is CASSRNSGPTSQETQYF. CDR3 sequence (DNA): TGTGCCAGCAGCCGCAATAGCGGACCGACTTCCCAAGAGACCCAGTACTTC.

The chain couples TRBV5-1 to TRBJ1-6; 7 bases map to TRBD1. From germline, CDR1 is SGHRS and CDR2 YFSETQ. CDR3 length: 18 amino acids. V lost 2 bases to trimming and J lost 6 bases; unmatched junction nucleotides: 14. The CDR3 DNA reads as TGCGCCAGCAGCTTTGTTCGTGGAGGGGGCGCGGGTAATTCACCCCTCCACTTT. Its protein product is CASSFVRGGGAGNSPLHF.

The V gene is TRBV4-1, the J gene TRBJ2-7; 9 bases match TRBD1. The CDR3 covers 15 residues. The V gene's germline CDR1 is MGHRA and CDR2 YSYEKL. Unmatched junction bases numbered 5, after V lost 3 bases and J lost 2 bases. For the CDR3, the DNA is TGCGCCAGCAGCCATGGGGACAGGGATACCTACGAGCAGTACTTC. It is translated as CASSHGDRDTYEQYF.

This sequence joins TRBV20-1 and TRBJ2-3, with 11 bases aligning to TRBD2. The length of the CDR3 is 15 residues. Germline assignment: CDR1 DFQATT and CDR2 SNEGSKA (reference sequence). Trimming at V came to 3 bases and at J to 6 bases, leaving 8 bases not matched to a gene. The CDR3 nucleotides read TGCAGTGCTAGTGGTAGCGGGGGGGCCGGGGATACGCAGTATTTT. Amino acid sequence: CSASGSGGAGDTQYF.

This clone has a handful of counts. This chain connects TRBV27 to TRBJ2-2, with 9 bases lining up with TRBD2. V was pared by 7 bases and J by 5 bases, with 8 bases of the junction left unmatched. The CDR3 has 15 residues. Germline V gene lookup returns CDR1 MNHEY and CDR2 SMNVEV (reference sequence). CDR3 sequence reads: CASKGSGGRTGELFF. CDR3 nucleotide sequence: TGTGCCAGCAAGGGAAGCGGGGGGCGGACCGGGGAGCTGTTTTTT.

In this sample, this clone turned up a few times. The same CDR3 also results from other DNA sequences found in this sample. V usage is TRBV29-1 and J usage is TRBJ1-5; the match to TRBD1 covers 7 bases. This CDR3 has 13 amino acids. Germline V gene sequence: CDR1 SQVTM, CDR2 ANQGSEA. V lost 4 bases, J lost 3 bases, and 3 bases stayed unmatched. The CDR3 DNA reads TGCAGCGTTGGGGACAGCCTCAATCAGCCCCAGCATTTT. Translation gives CSVGDSLNQPQHF.

This clone was recorded once. V and J are TRBV5-1 and TRBJ2-3; 7 nucleotides match TRBD1. V gave up 4 bases and J gave up 6 bases; unmatched junction bases: 8. The CDR3 length is 14 residues. CDR1 is SGHRS, CDR2 YFSETQ, per germline. The CDR3 DNA sequence: TGCGCCAGCAGCGGGAACAGGGGTAGGGATACGCAGTATTTT. It codes for CASSGNRGRDTQYF.

The J gene is TRBJ1-1, the V gene TRBV4-1, with D uncertain. The V gene's germline CDR1 is MGHRA and CDR2 YSYEKL. This CDR3 comprises 13 residues. V was shortened by 6 bases and J by 0 bases, with 8 bases between the two germline ends. CDR3 amino acids: CASRNYMNTEAFF. CDR3 nucleotides: TGCGCCAGCAGGAACTATATGAACACTGAAGCTTTCTTT.